The 30 T cell receptor beta chains presented below share a single source sample, sequenced in a study of blood T cell repertoires in COVID-19. TCRdb's copy holds only in-frame clones and misses some; the assay was immunoSEQ multiplex PCR. The sample contains a few hundred thousand clones, 84% of which appear only once. The sample taken for sequencing was peripheral blood. The receptors here all came from a person aged 70 to 80 with COVID-19, enrolled during active disease.

The chain links TRBV27 to TRBJ2-7; 8 bases map to TRBD1. This CDR3 region has 16 residues. CDR1 is MNHEY and CDR2 is SMNVEV in the germline V gene (reference sequence). The V gene end was trimmed by 5 bases and the J gene end by 6 bases; junction bases not matched to a gene: 15. As DNA, the CDR3 is TGTGCCAGCAGTGGCTTCGGGACAGGAGGGTCGTTCGAGCAGTACTTC. It codes for CASSGFGTGGSFEQYF.

This sequence joins TRBV27 and TRBJ1-5; D gene unclear. The germline V and J ends were trimmed by 0 bases and 5 bases, with 11 bases remaining between them. Germline V gene lookup returns CDR1 MNHEY and CDR2 SMNVEV (reference sequence). There are 15 residues in the CDR3. CDR3 in DNA: TGTGCCAGCAGTTTATCGTCGGCAGGTGATCAGCCCCAGCATTTT. Translated: CASSLSSAGDQPQHF.

Here the CDR3 reads CASSDGTGGGYTF. The CDR3 DNA is TGTGCCAGCAGTGACGGGACAGGGGGTGGCTACACCTTC. The V and J genes are TRBV6-1 and TRBJ1-2, with TRBD1 matching 11 bases. The V gene's germline CDR1 is MNHNS and CDR2 SASEGT. V lost 3 bases, J lost 7 bases, and 1 base stayed unmatched. The CDR3 loop spans 13 amino acids.

The J gene is TRBJ1-2, the V gene TRBV18, with D possibly TRBD1 on 6 matching bases. CDR3 size: 14 residues. Trimming cost V 5 bases and J 2 bases, with 12 bases left between them. Germline-derived CDR1 and CDR2 are KGHSH and LQKENI. This CDR3 is CASSEQGLNYGYTF. CDR3 DNA sequence: TGTGCCAGCTCAGAGCAGGGGCTGAACTATGGCTACACCTTC.

The chain uses TRBV4-3 and TRBJ2-6; 7 nucleotides agree with TRBD1. This CDR3 is built from 13 residues. Germline CDR1 reads LGHNA; CDR2 reads YSLEER. This CDR3 reads CANRGGGANVLTF. For the CDR3, the DNA is TGCGCGAACAGGGGTGGTGGGGCCAACGTCCTGACTTTC.

The chain employs TRBV5-5 and TRBJ2-7; 11 bases match TRBD2. Germline V CDR1 and CDR2: SGHKS, YYEKEE (reference sequence). This CDR3 comprises 16 residues. The trim removed 4 bases at V and 2 bases at J, leaving 8 bases unmatched. As DNA, the CDR3 is TGTGCCAGCAGCGCCAGACTAGCGGGGAGCACCTACGAGCAGTACTTC. Amino acid sequence: CASSARLAGSTYEQYF.

Within the sample, this clone is medium-sized (0.01 to 0.1%). The CDR3 nucleotides are TGTGCCAGCAGCTTAGGGGCTCAGCCCCAGCATTTT. Protein product: CASSLGAQPQHF. J is TRBJ1-5 and V is TRBV7-9; the D is unclear. This CDR3 spans 12 amino acids. V was clipped by 1 base and J by 6 bases, with 4 bases between them. CDR1 and CDR2 (germline): SEHNR, FQNEAQ (reference sequence). Filled out from reference TRBV7-9 and TRBJ1-5, the complete variable domain reads DTGVSQNPRHKITKRGQNVTFRCDPISEHNRLYWYRQTLGQGPEFLTYFQNEAQLEKSRLLSDRFSAERPKGSFSTLEIQRTEQGDSAMYLCASSLGAQPQHFGDGTRLSIL.

This clone appeared once. This chain connects TRBV7-3 to TRBJ1-1; the match to TRBD1 covers 9 bases. CDR1 is SGHTA and CDR2 is FQGTGA in the germline V gene. This CDR3 is built from 17 residues. Trimming removed 5 bases from V and 1 base from J; junction bases left unmatched: 11. CDR3 amino acids: CASSRPEGQGSNTEAFF. CDR3 nucleotide sequence: TGTGCCAGCAGCCGTCCGGAGGGACAGGGATCGAACACTGAAGCTTTCTTT.

The rearrangement links TRBV15 to TRBJ1-3; D is perhaps TRBD1 (6 bases). The germline CDR1 and CDR2 sequences are LNHNV and YYDKDF (reference sequence). V was shortened by 1 base and J by 1 base, with 11 bases between the two germline ends. This CDR3 is built from 16 residues. The CDR3 region has the DNA TGTGCCACCAGCAGAGGCCTGGGGGCATCTGGAAACACCATATATTTT. This encodes CATSRGLGASGNTIYF. The full variable domain, with the rest looked up from reference TRBV15 and TRBJ1-3, is DAMVIQNPRYQVTQFGKPVTLSCSQTLNHNVMYWYQQKSSQAPKLLFHYYDKDFNNEADTPDNFQSRRPNTSFCFLDIRSPGLGDTAMYLCATSRGLGASGNTIYFGEGSWLTVV.

Concerning this clone itself: At one boundary the junction diverges from the germline segment, which might be a read error. V is TRBV4-2 and J is TRBJ2-7; perhaps TRBD2 as D (6 bases). The CDR3 has 12 amino acids. Germline V CDR1 and CDR2: LGHNA, YNFKEQ. CDR3 sequence: CASSQDPGLILF. The CDR3 DNA follows: TGTGCCAGCAGCCAAGATCCCGGACTAATACTTTTC.

This chain connects TRBV28 to TRBJ1-5, with 7 bases that match TRBD1. Germline CDR1 and CDR2: MDHEN and SYDVKM. V shed 6 bases, J shed 5 bases, and the junction held 7 bases outside the gene matches. The CDR3 is 14 amino acids. CDR3 region: CASRLSGGHQPQHF. CDR3 coding DNA: TGTGCCAGCAGACTATCAGGGGGTCATCAGCCCCAGCATTTT. Full variable domain (outside the CDR3, taken from reference TRBV28 and TRBJ1-5): DVKVTQSSRYLVKRTGEKVFLECVQDMDHENMFWYRQDPGLGLRLIYFSYDVKMKEKGDIPEGYSVSREKKERFSLILESASTNQTSMYLCASRLSGGHQPQHFGDGTRLSIL.

A single count supports this clone. The rearrangement joins TRBV2 to TRBJ2-3, with a weak D call TRBD2 (6 bases). Trimming stripped 4 bases from V and 2 bases from J, with 10 bases between. Germline CDR1 is SNHLY and CDR2 is FYNNEI. The CDR3 is made up of 14 amino acids. The CDR3 protein is CASSVSGFTDTQYF. The CDR3 DNA sequence: TGTGCCAGCAGTGTTAGCGGTTTCACAGATACGCAGTATTTT.

The chain is built from TRBV10-3 and TRBJ1-4, with D possibly matching TRBD1 (6 bases). Germline CDR1 is ENHRY and CDR2 is SYGVKD. V was cut by 6 bases and J by 2 bases, with 25 bases left in between. The CDR3 is 19 residues long. The CDR3 DNA reads as TGTGCCATCAGCCATCAGAAAAAAGACTGGACAGCTACTAATGAAAAACTGTTTTTT. Translated: CAISHQKKDWTATNEKLFF.

This sequence joins TRBV7-2 and TRBJ2-2; possible D gene TRBD2, 5 bases. This CDR3 region has 12 residues. The germline V gene has CDR1 SGHTA and CDR2 FQGNSA. Trimming shortened V by 5 bases and J by 8 bases, and 9 bases separated the two germline ends. CDR3 in DNA: TGTGCCAGCAGCCCACTAGTAGGGGAGCTGTTTTTT. Translating gives CASSPLVGELFF.

The chain links TRBV4-2 to TRBJ1-1; D unresolved. The V gene lost 1 base and the J gene lost 2 bases, with 11 bases spanning the gap. CDR1 and CDR2 (germline): LGHNA, YNFKEQ. CDR3 length: 15 amino acids. CDR3 nucleotide sequence: TGTGCCAGCAGCCAAGGCCTCGACTTTAACACTGAAGCTTTCTTT. Its protein product is CASSQGLDFNTEAFF.

This chain connects TRBV6-5 to TRBJ1-1; TRBD1 agrees at 7 bases. V lost 10 bases, J lost 3 bases, and 8 bases stayed unmatched. This CDR3 region has 13 residues. Germline values: CDR1 MNHEY, CDR2 SVGAGI. The CDR3 spells CATLLTGYTEAFF. The CDR3 nucleotides are TGTGCCACACTTTTGACAGGGTACACTGAAGCTTTCTTT.

The rearrangement links TRBV12-3 or TRBV12-4 to TRBJ2-1, with D maybe TRBD1 (5 bases). This CDR3 contains 12 residues. V dropped 6 bases and J dropped 9 bases, with 12 bases sitting between them. The CDR3 loop reads CASSRGQSEQFF. In nucleotides, the CDR3 is TGTGCCAGCAGCCGCGGACAATCTGAGCAGTTCTTC.

J is TRBJ1-6 and V is TRBV28, with D possibly being TRBD1 (6 bases). This CDR3 region has 13 residues. V was trimmed by 5 bases and J by 10 bases, leaving 12 bases between them. Germline V gene sequence: CDR1 MDHEN, CDR2 SYDVKM. The DNA of the CDR3 is TGTGCCAGCAGTCCCGAACAGGGATCACCCCTCCACTTT. Its protein product is CASSPEQGSPLHF.

For this clone: Other DNA sequences in the sample encode the same CDR3. The chain couples TRBV5-1 to TRBJ1-3, with 8 bases identical to TRBD1. Germline-derived CDR1 and CDR2 are SGHRS and YFSETQ. The ends lost 4 bases at V and 4 bases at J; junction bases unmatched: 4. The CDR3 has 14 amino acids. The CDR3 nucleotides read TGCGCCAGCAGCCCCCAGGGGGCAGGAAACACCATATATTTT. Protein: CASSPQGAGNTIYF.

The CDR3 DNA follows: TGTGCCAGCAGCGTAGTCCCTTCCTCTGGAAACACCATATATTTT. It specifies CASSVVPSSGNTIYF. The chain employs TRBV9 and TRBJ1-3, with unresolved D. The V gene's germline CDR1 is SGDLS and CDR2 YYNGEE. Trimming pared 0 bases from V and 0 bases from J, leaving 7 bases between. The CDR3 sequence is 15 residues long.

Only a few counts were recorded for this clone. This sequence joins TRBV5-1 and TRBJ2-7, with 11 bases lining up with TRBD2. CDR1 and CDR2 from the germline V gene are SGHRS and YFSETQ. The CDR3 is 16 amino acids. After removal of 0 bases from V and 4 bases from J, the junction contained 6 bases not matched to a gene. This chain's CDR3 is CASSLDSGLAEYEQYF. The CDR3 region has the DNA TGCGCCAGCAGCTTGGATTCGGGACTAGCGGAATACGAGCAGTACTTC.

This sequence joins TRBV11-3 and TRBJ2-5, with D unresolved. CDR3 length: 13 residues. V was cut by 0 bases and J by 4 bases, with 6 bases left in between. Germline assignment: CDR1 SGHNT and CDR2 YENEEA. The CDR3 spells CASSLDTGETQYF. The CDR3 nucleotides read TGTGCCAGCAGCTTAGATACCGGAGAGACCCAGTACTTC.

The chain couples TRBV19 to TRBJ1-3, with 8 bases aligning to TRBD1. The junction had 23 bases not matched to a gene; V was cut back by 4 bases and J by 3 bases. The CDR3 contains 21 residues. Germline CDR1 LNHDA, CDR2 SQIVND (reference sequence). The CDR3 DNA reads as TGTGCCAGTAGTACGCTGACTCATAAAGGACAGGGAATAATCTTTGGAAACACCATATATTTT. Its protein is CASSTLTHKGQGIIFGNTIYF.

V and J are TRBV5-4 and TRBJ1-1; D not certain. This CDR3 region has 14 residues. The ends were cut back, 4 bases at V and 0 bases at J, with 10 bases in the middle. Germline V lookup: CDR1 SGHNT, CDR2 YYREEE (reference sequence). The CDR3 DNA reads TGTGCCAGCAGCCTCCAGTACATGAACACTGAAGCTTTCTTT. It is translated as CASSLQYMNTEAFF.

The chain joins TRBV6-5 to TRBJ2-7; tentative D call: TRBD1 (5 bases). There are 13 residues in the CDR3. Trimming removed 7 bases at V and 0 bases at J, with 10 bases between. Germline CDR1 reads MNHEY; CDR2 reads SVGAGI. Here the CDR3 reads CASTLTVSYEQYF. CDR3 bases: TGTGCCAGCACCCTGACAGTCTCCTACGAGCAGTACTTC.

This sequence joins TRBV5-1 and TRBJ1-6; 7 bases are shared with TRBD1. V was pared by 2 bases and J by 2 bases, with 4 bases of the junction left unmatched. The CDR3 is made up of 16 amino acids. The germline V gene encodes CDR1 SGHRS and CDR2 YFSETQ. The CDR3, as DNA: TGCGCCAGCAGCTTAACTGGACAGGCCTATAATTCACCCCTCCACTTT. It translates to CASSLTGQAYNSPLHF.

V is TRBV5-4 and J is TRBJ1-3, with no clear D. Trimming removed 0 bases from V and 0 bases from J, with 7 bases in between. CDR1 SGHNT and CDR2 YYREEE come from the germline V gene (reference sequence). The CDR3 loop spans 15 amino acids. CDR3 bases: TGTGCCAGCAGCTTGGCGGGTACCTCTGGAAACACCATATATTTT. This codes for CASSLAGTSGNTIYF.

This chain uses TRBV18 with TRBJ2-6; possible D gene TRBD1, 5 bases. The CDR3 consists of 15 residues. CDR1 is KGHSH, CDR2 LQKENI, per germline. Trimming shortened V by 2 bases and J by 3 bases, and 8 bases separated the two germline ends. CDR3 amino acids: CASSPKGLGANVLTF. The DNA for the CDR3 is TGTGCCAGCTCACCAAAGGGGCTTGGGGCCAACGTCCTGACTTTC.

This rearrangement joins TRBV12-3 or TRBV12-4 to TRBJ1-4; D not resolved. This CDR3 has 13 residues. Deletions cut 4 bases from V and 5 bases from J, with 8 bases between. DNA of the CDR3: TGTGCCAGCAGTTGGACGGGAAATGAAAAACTGTTTTTT. It translates to CASSWTGNEKLFF.

This chain uses TRBV19 with TRBJ2-2, with 7 bases fitting TRBD1. Unmatched junction bases numbered 7, after V lost 3 bases and J lost 6 bases. The CDR3 has 15 amino acids. Germline CDR1 LNHDA, CDR2 SQIVND (reference sequence). CDR3 nucleotide sequence: TGTGCCAGTAGTATGACAGGGTCTGTTGCCGGGGAGCTGTTTTTT. As protein: CASSMTGSVAGELFF.